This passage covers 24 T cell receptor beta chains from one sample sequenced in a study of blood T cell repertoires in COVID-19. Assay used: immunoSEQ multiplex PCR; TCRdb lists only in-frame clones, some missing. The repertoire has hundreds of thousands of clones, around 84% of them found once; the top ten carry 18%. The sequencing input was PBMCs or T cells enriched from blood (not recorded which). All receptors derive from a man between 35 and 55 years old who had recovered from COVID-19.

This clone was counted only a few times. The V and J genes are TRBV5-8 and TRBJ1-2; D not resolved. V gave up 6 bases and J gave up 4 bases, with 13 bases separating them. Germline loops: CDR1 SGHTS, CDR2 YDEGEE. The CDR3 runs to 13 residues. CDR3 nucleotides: TGTGCCAGCACCTACTCAACCGTCTATGGCTACACCTTC. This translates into CASTYSTVYGYTF.

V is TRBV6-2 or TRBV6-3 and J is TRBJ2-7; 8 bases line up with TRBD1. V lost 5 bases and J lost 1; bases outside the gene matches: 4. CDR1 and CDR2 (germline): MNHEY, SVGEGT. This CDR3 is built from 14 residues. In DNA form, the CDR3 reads TGTGCCAGCAGTGGGACAGGCGAGTCCTACGAGCAGTACTTC. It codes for CASSGTGESYEQYF.

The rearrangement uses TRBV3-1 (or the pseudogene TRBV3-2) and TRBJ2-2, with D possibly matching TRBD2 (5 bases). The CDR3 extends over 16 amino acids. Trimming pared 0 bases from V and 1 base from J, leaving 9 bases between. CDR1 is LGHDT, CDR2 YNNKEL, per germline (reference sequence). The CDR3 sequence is CASSQDRTLNTGELFF. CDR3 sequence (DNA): TGTGCCAGCAGCCAAGACCGGACTTTGAACACCGGGGAGCTGTTTTTT.

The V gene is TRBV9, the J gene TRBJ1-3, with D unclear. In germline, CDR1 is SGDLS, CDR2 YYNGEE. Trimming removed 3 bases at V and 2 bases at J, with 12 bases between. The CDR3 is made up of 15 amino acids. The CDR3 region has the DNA TGTGCCAGCAGCGGGGGTTCGGGAACTGGAAACACCATATATTTT. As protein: CASSGGSGTGNTIYF.

CDR3 nucleotides: TGTGCCAGCAGTTTGGTTGGGCAGGGGTGGACTAGCGGGGTCGAGCAGTACTTC. Translated: CASSLVGQGWTSGVEQYF. The chain couples TRBV28 to TRBJ2-7; 12 nucleotides line up with TRBD2. This CDR3 region has 18 residues. The J segment lost 6 bases and the V segment lost 3 bases, leaving 15 bases of the junction unmatched. Per germline, CDR1 MDHEN and CDR2 SYDVKM.

DNA of the CDR3: TGTGCCAGCAGCGGAGACTTAGCGGGAGGGGCCCAAGAGACCCAGTACTTC. Protein product: CASSGDLAGGAQETQYF. This chain uses TRBV9 with TRBJ2-5, with 11 bases that match TRBD2. CDR3 length: 17 amino acids. The trim removed 3 bases at V and 1 base at J, leaving 8 bases unmatched. CDR1 and CDR2 from the germline V gene are SGDLS and YYNGEE.

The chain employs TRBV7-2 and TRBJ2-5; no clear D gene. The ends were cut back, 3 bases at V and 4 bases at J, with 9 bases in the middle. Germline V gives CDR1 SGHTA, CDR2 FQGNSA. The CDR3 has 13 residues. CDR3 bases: TGTGCCAGCAGCTTTAGTTGGTCAGAGACCCAGTACTTC. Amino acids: CASSFSWSETQYF.

CDR3: CASLTTNTDTQYF. DNA of the CDR3: TGTGCCAGCCTTACAACGAACACAGATACGCAGTATTTT. The V call is TRBV12-3 or TRBV12-4, the J call TRBJ2-3; no clear D gene. Trimming shortened V by 8 bases and J by 2 bases, and 11 bases separated the two germline ends. This CDR3 is 13 amino acids long.

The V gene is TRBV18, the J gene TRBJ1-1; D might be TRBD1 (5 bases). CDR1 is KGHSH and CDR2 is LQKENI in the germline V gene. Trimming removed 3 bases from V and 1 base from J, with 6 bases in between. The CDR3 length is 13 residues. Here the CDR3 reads CASSPQGNTEAFF. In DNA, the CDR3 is TGTGCCAGCTCACCCCAGGGGAACACTGAAGCTTTCTTT.

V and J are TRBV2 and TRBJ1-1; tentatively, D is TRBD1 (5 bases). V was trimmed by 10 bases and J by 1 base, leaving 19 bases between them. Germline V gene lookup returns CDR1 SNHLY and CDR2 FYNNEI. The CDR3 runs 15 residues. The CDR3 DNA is TGTGCCACCCCCTCGAGAGACAGTCCGAACACTGAAGCTTTCTTT. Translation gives CATPSRDSPNTEAFF.

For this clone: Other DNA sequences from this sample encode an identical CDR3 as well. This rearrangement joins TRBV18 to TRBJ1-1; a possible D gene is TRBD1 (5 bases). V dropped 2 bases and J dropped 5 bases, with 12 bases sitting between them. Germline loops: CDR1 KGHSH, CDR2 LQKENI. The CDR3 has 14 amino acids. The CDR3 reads CASSPMEGNTEAFF. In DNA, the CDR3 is TGTGCCAGCTCACCAATGGAGGGGAATACTGAAGCTTTCTTT.

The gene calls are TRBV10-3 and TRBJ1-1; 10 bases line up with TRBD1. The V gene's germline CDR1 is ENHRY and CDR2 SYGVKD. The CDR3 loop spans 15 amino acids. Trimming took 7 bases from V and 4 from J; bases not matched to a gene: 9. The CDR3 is CAITRTGGIGTEAFF. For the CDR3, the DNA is TGTGCCATCACCAGGACAGGGGGTATTGGCACTGAAGCTTTCTTT.

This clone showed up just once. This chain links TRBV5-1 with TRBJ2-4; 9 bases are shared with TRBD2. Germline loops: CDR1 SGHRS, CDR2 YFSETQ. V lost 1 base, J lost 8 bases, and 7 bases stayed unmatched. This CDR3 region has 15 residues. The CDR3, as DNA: TGCGCCAGCAGCTTGCCTTTAGCGGGAGAGGACATTCAGTACTTC. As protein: CASSLPLAGEDIQYF.

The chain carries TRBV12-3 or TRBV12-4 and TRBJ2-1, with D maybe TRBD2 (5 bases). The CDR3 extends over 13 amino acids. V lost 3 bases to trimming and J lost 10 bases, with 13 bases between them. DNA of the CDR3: TGTGCCAGCAGTTTTTACGCCACGGGAGAGCAGTTCTTC. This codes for CASSFYATGEQFF.

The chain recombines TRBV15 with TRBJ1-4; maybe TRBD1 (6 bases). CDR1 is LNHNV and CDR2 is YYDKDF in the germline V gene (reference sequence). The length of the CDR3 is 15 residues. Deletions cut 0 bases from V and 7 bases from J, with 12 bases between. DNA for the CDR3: TGTGCCACCAGCAGAGATATCAGGGGCGGTGAAAAACTGTTTTTT. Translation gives CATSRDIRGGEKLFF.

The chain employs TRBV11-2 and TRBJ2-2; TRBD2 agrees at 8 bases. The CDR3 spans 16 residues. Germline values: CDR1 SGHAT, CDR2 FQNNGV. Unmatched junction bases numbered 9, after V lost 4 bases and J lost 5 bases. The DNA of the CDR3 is TGTGCCAGCAGCTCCCTTGGGGGACTAGGGACCGGGGAGCTGTTTTTT. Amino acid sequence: CASSSLGGLGTGELFF. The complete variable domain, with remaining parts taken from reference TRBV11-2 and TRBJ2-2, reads EAGVAQSPRYKIIEKRQSVAFWCNPISGHATLYWYQQILGQGPKLLIQFQNNGVVDDSQLPKDRFSAERLKGVDSTLKIQPAKLEDSAVYLCASSSLGGLGTGELFFGEGSRLTVL.

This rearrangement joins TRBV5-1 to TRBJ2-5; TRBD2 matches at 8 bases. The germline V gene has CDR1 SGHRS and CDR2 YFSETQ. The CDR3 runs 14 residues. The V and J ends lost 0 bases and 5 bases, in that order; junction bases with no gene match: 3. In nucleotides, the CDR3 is TGCGCCAGCAGCTTGGGGCGGGAGGTGGAGACCCAGTACTTC. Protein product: CASSLGREVETQYF.

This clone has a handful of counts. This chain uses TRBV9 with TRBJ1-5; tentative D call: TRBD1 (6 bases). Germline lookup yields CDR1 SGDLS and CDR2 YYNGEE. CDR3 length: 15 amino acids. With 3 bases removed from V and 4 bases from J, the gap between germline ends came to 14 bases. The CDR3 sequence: CASSARGQFNQPQHF. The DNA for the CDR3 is TGTGCCAGCAGCGCCAGAGGACAGTTTAATCAGCCCCAGCATTTT.

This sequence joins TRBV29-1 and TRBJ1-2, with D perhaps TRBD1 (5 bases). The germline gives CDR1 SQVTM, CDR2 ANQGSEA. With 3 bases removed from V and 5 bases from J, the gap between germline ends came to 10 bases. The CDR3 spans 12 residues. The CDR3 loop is CSVEGGSYGYTF. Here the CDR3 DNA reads TGCAGCGTTGAGGGGGGATCTTATGGCTACACCTTC.

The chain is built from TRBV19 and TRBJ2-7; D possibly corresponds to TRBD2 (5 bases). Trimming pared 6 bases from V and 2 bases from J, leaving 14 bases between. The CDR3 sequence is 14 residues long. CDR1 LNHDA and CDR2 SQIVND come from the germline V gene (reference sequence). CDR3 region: CASSAGVQAYEQYF. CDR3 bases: TGTGCCAGTAGCGCCGGGGTCCAGGCCTACGAGCAGTACTTC.

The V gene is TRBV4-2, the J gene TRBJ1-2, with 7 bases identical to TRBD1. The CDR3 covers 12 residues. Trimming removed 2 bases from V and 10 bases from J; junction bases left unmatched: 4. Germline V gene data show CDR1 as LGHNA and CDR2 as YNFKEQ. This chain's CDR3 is CASSQWGQSYTF. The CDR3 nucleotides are TGTGCCAGCAGCCAATGGGGACAGTCCTACACCTTC.

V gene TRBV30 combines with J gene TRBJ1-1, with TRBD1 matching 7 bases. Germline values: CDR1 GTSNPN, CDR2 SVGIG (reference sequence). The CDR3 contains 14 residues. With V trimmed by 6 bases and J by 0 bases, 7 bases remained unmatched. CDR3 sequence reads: CACIRQGLNTEAFF. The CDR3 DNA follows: TGTGCCTGCATAAGACAGGGATTGAACACTGAAGCTTTCTTT.

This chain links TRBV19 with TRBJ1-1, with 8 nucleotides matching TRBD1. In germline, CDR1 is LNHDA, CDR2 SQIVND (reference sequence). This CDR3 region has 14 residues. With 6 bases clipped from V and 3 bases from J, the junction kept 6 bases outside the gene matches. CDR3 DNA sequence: TGTGCCAGTAGGCCTCAGGGGGCGGACACTGAAGCTTTCTTT. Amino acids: CASRPQGADTEAFF.

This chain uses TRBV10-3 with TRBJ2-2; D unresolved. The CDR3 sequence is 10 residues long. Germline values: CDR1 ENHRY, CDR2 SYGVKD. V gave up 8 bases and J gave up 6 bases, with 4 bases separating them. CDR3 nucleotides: TGTGCCATCGGAGCCGGGGAGCTGTTTTTT. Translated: CAIGAGELFF.